Each of the 17 T cell receptor beta chains below was sequenced from the same sample in a study of radiotherapy plus CTLA-4 blockade in lung cancer. Sequenced by immunoSEQ multiplex PCR; TCRdb stores in-frame clones only, minus some. The sample carries approximately 57,000 clones, approximately 84% recorded once. The sequenced sample was peripheral blood, obtained from a patient treated with radiotherapy plus ipilimumab. These receptor sequences come from a human donor with non-small cell lung cancer whose response to radiotherapy plus ipilimumab could not be evaluated.

This clone was recorded a few times. The V call is TRBV6-6, the J call TRBJ2-1, with a tentative D call TRBD1 (6 bases). Germline values: CDR1 MNHNY, CDR2 SVGAGI (reference sequence). The CDR3 runs 14 residues. V lost 2 bases to trimming and J lost 3 bases, with 8 bases between them. The CDR3 is CASSYGGVYNEQFF. The CDR3 region has the DNA TGTGCCAGCAGTTACGGGGGCGTCTACAATGAGCAGTTCTTC.

This chain connects TRBV11-2 to TRBJ2-7; 13 positions match TRBD2. Germline CDR1 is SGHAT and CDR2 is FQNNGV. This CDR3 region has 16 residues. The ends lost 5 bases at V and 7 bases at J; junction bases unmatched: 11. CDR3 nucleotides: TGTGCCAGCAGCCGGCCCGGACTAGCGGGAGTACGAGAGCAGTACTTC. Its translation is CASSRPGLAGVREQYF.

The V and J genes are TRBV19 and TRBJ1-5; D remains unclear. Trimming left V 7 bases short and J 5 bases short, with 18 bases between. The germline gives CDR1 LNHDA, CDR2 SQIVND (reference sequence). The CDR3 is made up of 15 amino acids. The CDR3 spells CASTPRGSLYQPQHF. As DNA, the CDR3 is TGTGCCAGTACCCCAAGAGGTTCTTTATATCAGCCCCAGCATTTT.

This sequence joins TRBV9 and TRBJ2-5; 9 positions agree with TRBD2. The V gene end was trimmed by 1 base and the J gene end by 2 bases; junction bases not matched to a gene: 6. CDR3 length: 16 residues. In germline, CDR1 is SGDLS, CDR2 YYNGEE. The CDR3 DNA is TGTGCCAGCAGCGTATCGGGCGGGGGGGTGCAAGAGACCCAGTACTTC. Translating gives CASSVSGGGVQETQYF.

The V call is TRBV29-1, the J call TRBJ1-3; TRBD1 agrees at 11 bases. The V gene end was trimmed by 7 bases and the J gene end by 7 bases; junction bases not matched to a gene: 12. The CDR3 is made up of 15 amino acids. CDR1 and CDR2 (germline): SQVTM, ANQGSEA. This CDR3 is CSATSPGTGGNTIYF. The CDR3 DNA sequence: TGCAGCGCCACCTCCCCCGGGACAGGGGGGAACACCATATATTTT.

The rearrangement links TRBV28 to TRBJ2-1, with 14 bases fitting TRBD2. Trimming cost V 4 bases and J 7 bases; bases outside gene matches: 3. The CDR3 has 15 amino acids. Germline CDR1 reads MDHEN; CDR2 reads SYDVKM. The CDR3 sequence: CASSSTSGRVNEQFF. The CDR3 bases are TGTGCCAGCAGTTCGACTAGCGGGAGGGTTAATGAGCAGTTCTTC. The variable domain in full, completed from reference TRBV28 and TRBJ2-1, reads DVKVTQSSRYLVKRTGEKVFLECVQDMDHENMFWYRQDPGLGLRLIYFSYDVKMKEKGDIPEGYSVSREKKERFSLILESASTNQTSMYLCASSSTSGRVNEQFFGPGTRLTVL.

The V call is TRBV27, the J call TRBJ2-6, with D hard to call. This CDR3 comprises 16 residues. V was trimmed by 2 bases and J by 0 bases, leaving 8 bases between them. Germline V lookup: CDR1 MNHEY, CDR2 SMNVEV (reference sequence). Here the CDR3 reads CASSLQVNSGANVLTF. DNA for the CDR3: TGTGCCAGCAGTTTACAGGTTAACTCTGGGGCCAACGTCCTGACTTTC.

The chain carries TRBV11-2 and TRBJ1-2; 10 nucleotides line up with TRBD1. The CDR3 is made up of 13 amino acids. Germline CDR1 SGHAT, CDR2 FQNNGV. The V and J ends lost 4 bases and 7 bases, in that order; junction bases with no gene match: 3. The DNA for the CDR3 is TGTGCCAGCAGCTCCGGGACAGGGGTTGGCTACACCTTC. It yields the protein CASSSGTGVGYTF.

The J gene is TRBJ2-7, the V gene TRBV19, with D perhaps matching TRBD2 (6 bases). The V and J ends lost 7 bases and 6 bases respectively, with 19 bases between them. The CDR3 runs to 14 residues. Germline CDR1 is LNHDA and CDR2 is SQIVND (reference sequence). This CDR3 is CASTSDYRRGEQYF. Written as DNA, the CDR3 is TGTGCCAGTACATCGGACTACCGTAGGGGCGAGCAGTACTTC.

The genes are TRBV9 and TRBJ1-5, with D unresolved. The germline gives CDR1 SGDLS, CDR2 YYNGEE. There are 16 residues in the CDR3. V lost 3 bases and J 4 bases, leaving 17 bases between the germline ends. In DNA, the CDR3 is TGTGCCAGCAGCGCCGGGGAGGGAATGCGAAATCAGCCCCAGCATTTT. Protein: CASSAGEGMRNQPQHF.

The chain combines TRBV13 with TRBJ2-7, with TRBD1 matching 7 bases. CDR3 length: 14 amino acids. Trimming at V came to 5 bases and at J to 6 bases, leaving 10 bases not matched to a gene. The V gene's germline CDR1 is PRHDT and CDR2 FYEKMQ (reference sequence). CDR3 loop: CASSPADRRLEQYF. In DNA, the CDR3 is TGTGCCAGCAGCCCTGCGGACAGGCGTCTCGAGCAGTACTTC. The full variable domain, rest sourced from reference TRBV13 and TRBJ2-7, is AAGVIQSPRHLIKEKRETATLKCYPIPRHDTVYWYQQGPGQDPQFLISFYEKMQSDKGSIPDRFSAQQFSDYHSELNMSSLELGDSALYFCASSPADRRLEQYFGPGTRLTVT.

The chain has TRBV23-1 and TRBJ1-5; D is perhaps TRBD1 (5 bases). TRBV23-1 is an ORF, with its function uncertain. This CDR3 is 16 amino acids long. Trimming removed 0 bases at V and 5 bases at J, with 14 bases between. The CDR3 loop reads CASSQSSGGRDQPQHF. The CDR3 DNA reads TGCGCCAGCAGTCAATCGTCGGGGGGACGCGATCAGCCCCAGCATTTT.

The V call is TRBV7-2, the J call TRBJ1-1; 8 nucleotides align to TRBD1. V shed 6 bases and J 2 bases; nucleotides not matched to a gene: 5. The CDR3 runs to 14 residues. Germline V CDR1 and CDR2: SGHTA, FQGNSA. CDR3 DNA: TGTGCCAGCAGGCAACAGGGGGGAAACACTGAAGCTTTCTTT. Translation gives CASRQQGGNTEAFF.

This clone turned up a few times. The J gene is TRBJ2-5, the V gene TRBV15, with a possible D match to TRBD1 (6 bases). CDR1 LNHNV and CDR2 YYDKDF come from the germline V gene (reference sequence). CDR3 length: 17 amino acids. V lost 0 bases, J lost 1 base, and 15 bases lay in between. The CDR3 nucleotides are TGTGCCACCAGCAGAGATACGGCTGGACAGACCCAAGAGACCCAGTACTTC. Translating it yields CATSRDTAGQTQETQYF.

This chain uses TRBV9 with TRBJ1-3, with 7 positions matching TRBD1. Germline CDR1 and CDR2: SGDLS and YYNGEE. CDR3 length equals 14 residues. Trimming cost V 0 bases and J 4 bases; bases outside gene matches: 1. The CDR3, as DNA: TGTGCCAGCAGCGTAGGAGGGGGCGGAAACACCATATATTTT. Protein product: CASSVGGGGNTIYF. Filled out from reference TRBV9 and TRBJ1-3, the complete variable domain reads DSGVTQTPKHLITATGQRVTLRCSPRSGDLSVYWYQQSLDQGLQFLIQYYNGEERAKGNILERFSAQQFPDLHSELNLSSLELGDSALYFCASSVGGGGNTIYFGEGSWLTVV.

The V call is TRBV5-1, the J call TRBJ2-7; D may be TRBD2 (5 bases). The CDR3 is 15 residues long. Looked up from germline, CDR1 is SGHRS and CDR2 is YFSETQ. Trimming took off 3 bases at V and 7 bases at J, with 20 bases between the two ends. The CDR3 coding sequence is TGCGCCAGCAGCTCCAACTCTCAGAGCGGATTAGAGCAGTACTTC. It translates to CASSSNSQSGLEQYF. The entire variable domain, with the rest obtained from reference TRBV5-1 and TRBJ2-7, is as follows: KAGVTQTPRYLIKTRGQQVTLSCSPISGHRSVSWYQQTPGQGLQFLFEYFSETQRNKGNFPGRFSGRQFSNSRSEMNVSTLELGDSALYLCASSSNSQSGLEQYFGPGTRLTVT.

The chain links TRBV19 to TRBJ2-7, with 8 nucleotides matching TRBD2. There are 15 residues in the CDR3. The ends lost 6 bases at V and 6 bases at J; junction bases unmatched: 13. CDR1 LNHDA and CDR2 SQIVND come from the germline V gene (reference sequence). This CDR3 is CASSPGLVGVREQYF. The CDR3, as DNA: TGTGCCAGTAGCCCGGGACTAGTCGGGGTTCGCGAGCAGTACTTC.